The clone carrying this TCR beta chain was recorded a few times. Its matching antigen is unknown. Germline V lookup: CDR1 MNHNY, CDR2 SVGAGI (reference sequence). The V end was cut by 7 bases, the J end by 5 bases, with 17 bases between. The CDR3 runs 14 residues. The record originates from a study of post-analysis software for immune sequencing data. The TCR beta cDNA libraries contained unique molecular identifiers. The source material, about 0.9 to 10 million T cells, gave rise to 500,000 or so cDNA molecules. A single record per CDR3 protein comes from TCRdb applying MiXCR to the PCR reads. Found here are hundreds of thousands of distinct CDR3 sequences, about 57% of them singletons; the top ten hold 4.6%. Study-wide results and caveats: There was significantly lower normalized Chao1 diversity in multiple sclerosis patients than in controls. Elevated frequency relative to controls characterized a handful of TRBV segments in patients, TRBV5-6, TRBV5-1 and TRBV20-1 among them. F measure showed strong co-clustering of same-batch samples.

The sequenced sample was blood. This chain joins TRBV6-6 and TRBJ1-2; a weak D match, TRBD1 (6 bases). The sequence derives from a girl under 18 with multiple sclerosis. Here the CDR3 DNA reads TGTGCCAGCACTGTACAGGGTTCCCCTTATGGCTACACCTTC. It specifies CASTVQGSPYGYTF.